These 29 T cell receptor beta chains were sequenced from one sample in a study of CD8 T cells in Susac syndrome. Reverse transcription of about 0.45 to 1 ug RNA was performed with random hexamers. TCRdb processed the immunoSEQ multiplex PCR reads anew with MiXCR; each CDR3 protein has one entry. The table has about 300,000 distinct CDR3 sequences, about 88% seen once. The sequenced sample was CD8+ T cells from PBMCs. Receptor source: a human donor with multiple sclerosis.

The sample holds one count of this clonotype. The rearrangement links TRBV20-1 to TRBJ2-3, with a weak D call TRBD1 (6 bases). The V gene lost 5 bases and the J gene lost 1 base, with 22 bases spanning the gap. This CDR3 has 17 residues. The V gene's germline CDR1 is DFQATT and CDR2 SNEGSKA (reference sequence). CDR3: CSAVIHLQGAGTDTQYF. The CDR3 DNA is TGCAGTGCTGTTATACACTTACAGGGCGCTGGCACAGATACGCAGTATTTT.

The chain joins TRBV7-2 to TRBJ2-7, with D unclear. There are 15 residues in the CDR3. Trimming took off 0 bases at V and 3 bases at J, with 12 bases between the two ends. Per germline, CDR1 SGHTA and CDR2 FQGNSA. DNA of the CDR3: TGTGCCAGCAGCTTAGCGCTGGATGCCCGCTACGAGCAGTACTTC. Its protein product is CASSLALDARYEQYF.

V and J are TRBV27 and TRBJ1-1, with 7 bases matching TRBD1. V was pared by 2 bases and J by 8 bases, with 5 bases of the junction left unmatched. Germline loops: CDR1 MNHEY, CDR2 SMNVEV (reference sequence). The CDR3 extends over 13 amino acids. The CDR3 spells CASSLNRGREAFF. CDR3 DNA sequence: TGTGCCAGCAGTTTAAATAGGGGGCGGGAAGCTTTCTTT.

The V call is TRBV29-1, the J call TRBJ2-1; no definite D call. With 2 bases removed from V and 8 bases from J, the gap between germline ends came to 7 bases. The CDR3 sequence is 11 residues long. Looked up from germline, CDR1 is SQVTM and CDR2 is ANQGSEA. The CDR3, as DNA: TGCAGCGTTGAATTGCCGTATGAGCAGTTCTTC. Translation gives CSVELPYEQFF.

This sequence joins TRBV7-3 and TRBJ2-1, with D tentatively TRBD1 or TRBD2 (6 bases each). Germline CDR1 reads SGHTA; CDR2 reads FQGTGA. Trimming shortened V by 4 bases and J by 10 bases, and 11 bases separated the two germline ends. The CDR3 is 12 residues long. The CDR3 DNA is TGTGCCAGCAGCTCCGAGGGGGGCGAGCAGTTCTTC. It yields the protein CASSSEGGEQFF. Together with reference TRBV7-3 and TRBJ2-1, the CDR3 gives the full variable domain: GAGVSQTPSNKVTEKGKYVELRCDPISGHTALYWYRQSLGQGPEFLIYFQGTGAADDSGLPNDRFFAVRPEGSVSTLKIQRTERGDSAVYLCASSSEGGEQFFGPGTRLTVL.

This clonotype showed up just once. The CDR3 nucleotides are TGTGCCAGCAGCACGGGTGAGCAGTTCTTC. As protein: CASSTGEQFF. The V gene is TRBV21-1, the J gene TRBJ2-1. TRBV21-1 is tagged as a pseudogene. The CDR3 is 10 residues long.

This clonotype was detected once. The chain carries TRBV4-2 and TRBJ2-1, with 15 bases fitting TRBD2. CDR1 is LGHNA, CDR2 YNFKEQ, per germline. The CDR3 has 17 amino acids. V was pared by 4 bases and J by 7 bases, with 8 bases of the junction left unmatched. The CDR3 protein is CASSLGTSGRPWNEQFF. The CDR3 coding sequence is TGTGCCAGCAGCCTCGGGACTAGCGGGAGGCCGTGGAATGAGCAGTTCTTC.

This chain links TRBV2 with TRBJ1-2; D is possibly TRBD1 (6 bases). Germline V gives CDR1 SNHLY, CDR2 FYNNEI. The CDR3 loop spans 14 amino acids. V gave up 3 bases and J gave up 6 bases, with 14 bases separating them. This chain's CDR3 is CASSDPGGPDGYTF. CDR3 DNA sequence: TGTGCCAGCAGTGATCCCGGGGGCCCGGATGGCTACACCTTC.

Here the CDR3 DNA reads TGTGCCAGCAGTTACATAGCGGGAGGGCCTCTATACAATGAGCAGTTCTTC. Translation: CASSYIAGGPLYNEQFF. The chain carries TRBV6-2 or TRBV6-3 and TRBJ2-1; 11 bases map to TRBD2. J gave up 4 bases and V 2 bases, and 7 bases lay outside the gene matches. This CDR3 region has 17 residues. Germline values: CDR1 MNHEY, CDR2 SVGEGT.

This clonotype was seen more than once but under ten times. The chain is built from TRBV13 and TRBJ1-1; TRBD1 might be the D (5 bases). CDR1 and CDR2 (germline): PRHDT, FYEKMQ (reference sequence). The CDR3 has 17 amino acids. With 5 bases removed from V and 0 bases from J, the gap between germline ends came to 19 bases. The CDR3 region has the DNA TGTGCCAGCAGCGCCCGGGACCGCGTTATTGTGAACACTGAAGCTTTCTTT. Protein product: CASSARDRVIVNTEAFF.

The gene calls are TRBV28 and TRBJ2-7, with 8 bases identical to TRBD2. The CDR3 is made up of 17 amino acids. Per the germline V gene, CDR1 is MDHEN and CDR2 is SYDVKM. V lost 5 bases and J lost 6; bases outside the gene matches: 18. CDR3 in amino acids: CASSPGVSREAPFEQYF. The DNA of the CDR3 is TGTGCCAGCAGTCCTGGGGTGTCGCGGGAGGCCCCTTTCGAGCAGTACTTC.

CDR3 protein: CASNADNYEQYF. The CDR3 nucleotides are TGTGCCAGCAATGCAGATAACTACGAGCAGTACTTC. V and J are TRBV2 and TRBJ2-7, with no clear D. V was shortened by 7 bases and J by 3 bases, with 10 bases between the two germline ends. The CDR3 sequence is 12 residues long. CDR1 SNHLY and CDR2 FYNNEI come from the germline V gene.

The V gene is TRBV18, the J gene TRBJ2-1, with 7 nucleotides matching TRBD1. The germline V gene encodes CDR1 KGHSH and CDR2 LQKENI. V lost 6 bases, J lost 2 bases, and 10 bases stayed unmatched. The CDR3 is 16 amino acids. The CDR3 loop reads CASSQTGTGAYNEQFF. CDR3 sequence (DNA): TGTGCCAGCTCCCAAACAGGAACAGGGGCCTACAATGAGCAGTTCTTC.

This clonotype came up once. The rearrangement uses TRBV5-4 and TRBJ2-3, with TRBD2 matching over 7 bases. Germline V CDR1 and CDR2: SGHNT, YYREEE (reference sequence). Losses at the gene ends were 4 bases for V and 2 bases for J; bases not matched to a gene: 7. This CDR3 has 15 residues. Here the CDR3 DNA reads TGTGCCAGCAGCCGCTGGCGGGGGACCACAGATACGCAGTATTTT. Protein sequence: CASSRWRGTTDTQYF. Looking up the rest from reference TRBV5-4 and TRBJ2-3 gives the full variable domain: ETGVTQSPTHLIKTRGQQVTLRCSSQSGHNTVSWYQQALGQGPQFIFQYYREEENGRGNFPPRFSGLQFPNYSSELNVNALELDDSALYLCASSRWRGTTDTQYFGPGTRLTVL.

This chain links TRBV14 with TRBJ1-1; no firm D call. The CDR3 sequence is 13 residues long. Looked up from germline, CDR1 is SGHDN and CDR2 is FVKESK. V gave up 7 bases and J gave up 1 base, with 10 bases separating them. The CDR3 nucleotides read TGTGCCAGCAAAGACATGGGGAACACTGAAGCTTTCTTT. Its translation: CASKDMGNTEAFF.

V is TRBV19 and J is TRBJ1-2, with TRBD1 as a possible D gene (5 bases). CDR1 LNHDA and CDR2 SQIVND come from the germline V gene (reference sequence). The ends were cut back, 5 bases at V and 5 bases at J, with 12 bases in the middle. The CDR3 totals 13 residues. DNA for the CDR3: TGTGCCAGTAGTGGCTCAGGGATATATGGCTACACCTTC. It translates to CASSGSGIYGYTF.

V and J are TRBV9 and TRBJ2-7, with TRBD1 identical over 9 bases. V trimming: 3 bases; J trimming: 6 bases; junction bases outside the gene matches: 7. The CDR3 consists of 14 residues. CDR1 SGDLS and CDR2 YYNGEE come from the germline V gene. The CDR3 nucleotides read TGTGCCAGCAGCGGCGGCTGGACAGGGGCCGAGCAGTACTTC. Amino acid sequence: CASSGGWTGAEQYF.

J is TRBJ2-1 and V is TRBV5-6; TRBD2 matches 12 bases. V lost 4 bases, J lost 0 bases, and 11 bases stayed unmatched. This CDR3 region has 19 residues. Germline values: CDR1 SGHDT, CDR2 YYEEEE. The CDR3 spells CASSPTGTSGHPSYNEQFF. CDR3 sequence (DNA): TGTGCCAGCAGCCCTACCGGGACTAGCGGGCACCCCTCCTACAATGAGCAGTTCTTC.

V and J are TRBV7-8 and TRBJ1-2; no clear D. Deletions cut 1 base from V and 8 bases from J, with 17 bases between. The CDR3 loop spans 15 amino acids. CDR1 is SGHVS, CDR2 FQNEAQ, per germline. This chain's CDR3 is CASSLETELSGGYTF. The CDR3 bases are TGTGCCAGCAGCTTAGAGACGGAACTATCGGGAGGCTACACCTTC.

V usage is TRBV27 and J usage is TRBJ2-7; D is unclear. V was shortened by 4 bases and J by 2 bases, with 9 bases between the two germline ends. Germline V lookup: CDR1 MNHEY, CDR2 SMNVEV (reference sequence). CDR3 length equals 13 residues. This CDR3 is CASSYSETYEQYF. The CDR3 region has the DNA TGTGCCAGCAGTTACTCTGAGACCTACGAGCAGTACTTC.

This rearrangement joins TRBV27 to TRBJ2-1, with 12 bases aligning to TRBD2. The CDR3 totals 15 residues. After removal of 5 bases from V and 5 bases from J, the junction contained 4 bases not matched to a gene. Germline lookup yields CDR1 MNHEY and CDR2 SMNVEV (reference sequence). CDR3 sequence reads: CASSLAGGPHNEQFF. CDR3 coding DNA: TGTGCCAGCAGTCTAGCGGGAGGGCCCCACAATGAGCAGTTCTTC.

This chain joins TRBV20-1 and TRBJ1-2; D call uncertain. There are 15 residues in the CDR3. V was pared by 0 bases and J by 1 base, with 12 bases between. Germline V gene lookup returns CDR1 DFQATT and CDR2 SNEGSKA (reference sequence). The CDR3 loop reads CSARDPLADNYGYTF. CDR3 sequence (DNA): TGCAGTGCTAGAGACCCCCTGGCGGATAACTATGGCTACACCTTC.

This chain links TRBV5-4 with TRBJ2-4; TRBD2 matches at 10 bases. The CDR3 loop spans 17 amino acids. From germline, CDR1 is SGHNT and CDR2 YYREEE (reference sequence). V lost 1 base and J lost 1; bases outside the gene matches: 5. The CDR3 DNA reads TGTGCCAGCAGCTTGCGGCTAGCGGGGGTGGCCAAAAACATTCAGTACTTC. Translation gives CASSLRLAGVAKNIQYF.

V usage is TRBV15 and J usage is TRBJ1-2; D possibly corresponds to TRBD1 (5 bases). V lost 0 bases, J lost 3 bases, and 8 bases lay in between. Germline values: CDR1 LNHNV, CDR2 YYDKDF (reference sequence). The CDR3 spans 14 residues. The CDR3 is CATSREGVDYGYTF. The CDR3 DNA follows: TGTGCCACCAGCAGAGAAGGGGTAGACTATGGCTACACCTTC. Supplemented by reference TRBV15 and TRBJ1-2, the full variable domain reads DAMVIQNPRYQVTQFGKPVTLSCSQTLNHNVMYWYQQKSSQAPKLLFHYYDKDFNNEADTPDNFQSRRPNTSFCFLDIRSPGLGDTAMYLCATSREGVDYGYTFGSGTRLTVV.

The chain recombines TRBV3-1 with TRBJ2-3; 9 bases align to TRBD2. Germline CDR1 reads LGHDT; CDR2 reads YNNKEL (reference sequence). The CDR3 contains 15 residues. V was pared by 6 bases and J by 1 base, with 5 bases of the junction left unmatched. CDR3 sequence: CASSQLAGGTDTQYF. CDR3 nucleotides: TGTGCCAGCAGTCAACTAGCGGGCGGCACAGATACGCAGTATTTT.

This clonotype was seen only a few times. The chain links TRBV28 to TRBJ2-5; TRBD2 matches 12 bases. This CDR3 is 15 amino acids long. Germline V gives CDR1 MDHEN, CDR2 SYDVKM. Losses at the gene ends were 4 bases for V and 5 bases for J; bases not matched to a gene: 5. For the CDR3, the DNA is TGTGCCAGCAGTTCGCGACTAGCGGGGGAGGAGACCCAGTACTTC. Protein sequence: CASSSRLAGEETQYF.

The J gene is TRBJ2-1, the V gene TRBV24-1; 12 bases align to TRBD1. The CDR3 consists of 16 residues. From germline, CDR1 is KGHDR and CDR2 SFDVKD. V dropped 3 bases and J dropped 9; count of bases not matched to a gene: 8. The CDR3 region is CATSDRDRGLLSEQFF. For the CDR3, the DNA is TGTGCCACCAGTGATCGGGACAGGGGGCTGTTGAGTGAGCAGTTCTTC.

The rearrangement joins TRBV7-8 to TRBJ2-5, with no clear D. Trimming removed 7 bases at V and 5 bases at J, with 8 bases between. The CDR3 contains 11 residues. The germline V gene has CDR1 SGHVS and CDR2 FQNEAQ. In DNA, the CDR3 is TGTGCCAGCACCGACTGGGAGACCCAGTACTTC. Translating it yields CASTDWETQYF.

CDR3 bases: TGCGCCAGCAGCTCCTCCGGACGGACCTACGAGCAGTACTTC. This gives the protein CASSSSGRTYEQYF. The gene calls are TRBV5-1 and TRBJ2-7; D is unresolved. The germline V gene has CDR1 SGHRS and CDR2 YFSETQ. V was trimmed by 3 bases and J by 2 bases, leaving 12 bases between them. There are 14 residues in the CDR3.